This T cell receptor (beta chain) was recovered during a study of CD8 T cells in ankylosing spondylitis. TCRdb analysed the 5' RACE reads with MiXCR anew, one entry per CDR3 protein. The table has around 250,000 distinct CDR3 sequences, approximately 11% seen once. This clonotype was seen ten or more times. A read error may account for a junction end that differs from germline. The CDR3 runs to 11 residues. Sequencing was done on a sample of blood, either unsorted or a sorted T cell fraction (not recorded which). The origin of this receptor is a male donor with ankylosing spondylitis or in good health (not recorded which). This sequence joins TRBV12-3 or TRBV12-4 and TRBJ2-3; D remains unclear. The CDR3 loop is CASSFGDTQYF. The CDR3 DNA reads TGCGCCAGCAGCTTTGGCGATACGCAGTATTTT.